The clone carrying this T cell receptor beta chain was observed once. The cohort comprised adults aged about 18 to 100 years residing in about two dozen US areas. The study assigned cohorts using participant-reported clinical history. Germline V gene sequence: CDR1 SGHNT, CDR2 YYREEE (reference sequence). Deletions cut 5 bases from V and 6 bases from J, with 15 bases between. The CDR3 consists of 14 residues. The sample originates from a study of blood T cell repertoires in COVID-19. Study-wide background: Samples taken during acute and convalescent COVID-19 were collected in the United States, Italy and Spain. T cells, B-cell-depleted T cells, or PBMCs supplied cDNA or gDNA.

The repertoire was sequenced with immunoSEQ multiplex PCR; TCRdb's copy has only in-frame clones and lacks some. Of a few hundred thousand clones listed, about four fifths were seen once; the top ten hold around 6.5%. Sequenced material: PBMCs or T cells enriched from blood (not recorded which). This clonotype originated in a woman aged 35 to 49 who had recovered from COVID-19. This rearrangement joins TRBV5-4 to TRBJ2-1, with D possibly matching TRBD2 (6 bases). CDR3 nucleotide sequence: TGTGCCAGCAGTATAGCGGTAACCCCCAATGAGCAGTTCTTC. This codes for CASSIAVTPNEQFF.